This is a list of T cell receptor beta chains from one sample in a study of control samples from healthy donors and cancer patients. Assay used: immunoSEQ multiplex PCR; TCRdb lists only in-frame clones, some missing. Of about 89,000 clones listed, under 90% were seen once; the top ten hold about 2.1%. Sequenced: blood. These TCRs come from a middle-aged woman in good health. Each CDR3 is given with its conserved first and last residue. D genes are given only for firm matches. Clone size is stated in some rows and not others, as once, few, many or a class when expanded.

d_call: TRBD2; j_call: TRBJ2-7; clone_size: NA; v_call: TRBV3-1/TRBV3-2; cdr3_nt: TGTGCCAGCAGCCTGGCCAGCGGGGCTTACGAGCAGTACTTC; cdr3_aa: CASSLASGAYEQYF
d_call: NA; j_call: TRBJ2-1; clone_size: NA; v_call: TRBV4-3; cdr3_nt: TGCGCCAGCAGCCAGGATATGACGAGCTCCTACAATGAGCAGTTCTTC; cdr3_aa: CASSQDMTSSYNEQFF
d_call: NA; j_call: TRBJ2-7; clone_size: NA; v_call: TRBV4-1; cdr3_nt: TGCGCCAGCAGCCGAGACGAGGTCTACGAGCAGTACTTC; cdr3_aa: CASSRDEVYEQYF
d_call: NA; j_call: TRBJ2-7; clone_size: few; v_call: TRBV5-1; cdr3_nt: TGCGCCAGCAGCTTACGCGTTCTAGGGGGTTCCTACGAGCAGTACTTC; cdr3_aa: CASSLRVLGGSYEQYF
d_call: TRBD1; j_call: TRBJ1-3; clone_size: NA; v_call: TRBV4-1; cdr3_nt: TGCGCCAGCAGCCATCGCACAGGGGTCTCTGGAAACACCATATATTTT; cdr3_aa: CASSHRTGVSGNTIYF
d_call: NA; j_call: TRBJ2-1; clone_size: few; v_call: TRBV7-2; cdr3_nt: TGTGCCAGCAGCTCCCAGTCGGCTAGTCTCAATGACGGGCAGTTCTTC; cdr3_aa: CASSSQSASLNDGQFF
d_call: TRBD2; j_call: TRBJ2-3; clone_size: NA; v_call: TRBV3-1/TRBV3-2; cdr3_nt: TGTGCCAGCAGCCCGCTAGCGGGGGGGTACACAGATACGCAGTATTTT; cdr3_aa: CASSPLAGGYTDTQYF
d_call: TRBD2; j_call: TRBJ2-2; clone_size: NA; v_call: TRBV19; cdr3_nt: TGTGCCAGTAGTTTTAGCGGGGGGTACACCGGGGAGCTGTTTTTT; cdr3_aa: CASSFSGGYTGELFF
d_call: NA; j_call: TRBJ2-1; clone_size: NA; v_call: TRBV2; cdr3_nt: TGTGCCAGCAGCCTCGACCACAGGGCGAGTGAGCAGTTCTTC; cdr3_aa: CASSLDHRASEQFF
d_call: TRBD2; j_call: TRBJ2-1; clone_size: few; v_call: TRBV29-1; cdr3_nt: TGCAGCGTTGGTTCGGGACTAGCGGGGGGGCCGGAGCAGTTCTTC; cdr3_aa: CSVGSGLAGGPEQFF
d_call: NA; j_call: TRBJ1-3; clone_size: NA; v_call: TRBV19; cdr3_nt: TGTGCCAGTGGACAAGGAAACACCATATATTTT; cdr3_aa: CASGQGNTIYF
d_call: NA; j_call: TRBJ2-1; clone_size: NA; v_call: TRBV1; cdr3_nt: TGCACCAGCATCGCCGTACGGGCCAGCTCCTACAATGAGCAGTTCTTC; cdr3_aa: CTSIAVRASSYNEQFF
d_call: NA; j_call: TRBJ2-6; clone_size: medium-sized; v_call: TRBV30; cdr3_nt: TGTGCCTGGGCAGGGACCGGGGCCAACGTCCTGACTTTC; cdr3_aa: CAWAGTGANVLTF
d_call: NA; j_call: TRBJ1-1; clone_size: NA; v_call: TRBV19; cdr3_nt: TGTGCCAGTAGTCCATTTGGAGGGAGTACTGAAGCTTTCTTT; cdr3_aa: CASSPFGGSTEAFF
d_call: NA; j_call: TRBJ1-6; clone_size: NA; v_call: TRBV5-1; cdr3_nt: TGCGCCAGCAGCTTGGCCTATAATTCACCCCTCCACTTT; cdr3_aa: CASSLAYNSPLHF
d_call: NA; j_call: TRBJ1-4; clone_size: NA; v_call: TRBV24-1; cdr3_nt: TGTGCCACCAGTGATCTACAGGGTAGAGTCCATGCAACTAATGAAAAACTGTTTTTT; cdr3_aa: CATSDLQGRVHATNEKLFF
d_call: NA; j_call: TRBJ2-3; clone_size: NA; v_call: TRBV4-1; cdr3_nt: TGCGCCAGCAGCCAGGCACCTAGCGTACACCCTACAGATACGCAGTATTTT; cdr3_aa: CASSQAPSVHPTDTQYF
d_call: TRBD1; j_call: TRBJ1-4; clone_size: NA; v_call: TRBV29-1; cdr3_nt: TGCAGCGTGAGGGACAGCCTAGGGGAAAAACTGTTTTTT; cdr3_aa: CSVRDSLGEKLFF
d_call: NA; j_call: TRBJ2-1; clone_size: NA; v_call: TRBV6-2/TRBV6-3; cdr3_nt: TGTGCCAGCAGTTACAGGGGGGCCGAGCAGTTCTTC; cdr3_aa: CASSYRGAEQFF
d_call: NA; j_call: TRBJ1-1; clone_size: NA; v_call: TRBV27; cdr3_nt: TGTGCCAGCAGTACGGGACATAGGAACACTGAAGCTTTCTTT; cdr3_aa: CASSTGHRNTEAFF
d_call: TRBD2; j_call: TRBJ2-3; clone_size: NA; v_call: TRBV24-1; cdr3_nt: TGTGCCACCAGTGATTTTCGGGGACTAGCGGGGGCCAACACAGATACGCAGTATTTT; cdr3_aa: CATSDFRGLAGANTDTQYF
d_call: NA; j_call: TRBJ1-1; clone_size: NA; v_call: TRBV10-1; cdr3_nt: TGCGCCAGCAGTGAGGGCGTCCTCGGGACTGAAGCTTTCTTT; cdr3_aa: CASSEGVLGTEAFF
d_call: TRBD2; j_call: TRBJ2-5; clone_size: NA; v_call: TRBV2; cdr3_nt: TGTGCCAGCAATCCGACTAGCGGGGGGGAGACCCAGTACTTC; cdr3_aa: CASNPTSGGETQYF
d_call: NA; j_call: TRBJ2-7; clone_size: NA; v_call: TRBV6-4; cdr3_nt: TGTGCCAGCAGTGACTCTTCTGTTGGGCAGCAAGACTACGAGCAGTACTTC; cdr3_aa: CASSDSSVGQQDYEQYF
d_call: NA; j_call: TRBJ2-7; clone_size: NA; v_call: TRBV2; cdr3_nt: TGTGCCAGCAGCCGGGACGGAGCCTACGAGCAGTACTTC; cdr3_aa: CASSRDGAYEQYF
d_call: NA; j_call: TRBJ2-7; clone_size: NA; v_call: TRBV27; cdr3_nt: TGTGCCAGCAGTATTTCCCACCGTTACGAGCAGTACTTC; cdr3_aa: CASSISHRYEQYF
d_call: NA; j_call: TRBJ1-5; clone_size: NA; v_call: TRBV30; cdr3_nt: TGTGCCTGGAGTGCGACAGTGACAAATCAGCCCCAGCATTTT; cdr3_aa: CAWSATVTNQPQHF
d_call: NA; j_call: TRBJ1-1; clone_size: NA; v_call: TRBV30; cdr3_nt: TGTGCCTGGAGTGTACATATGGGGGCGGCAGCTTTCTTT; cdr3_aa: CAWSVHMGAAAFF
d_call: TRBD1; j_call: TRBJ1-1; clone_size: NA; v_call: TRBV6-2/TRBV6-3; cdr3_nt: TGTGCCAGCAGTGATACAGGGGGCCCTGAAGCTTTCTTT; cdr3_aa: CASSDTGGPEAFF
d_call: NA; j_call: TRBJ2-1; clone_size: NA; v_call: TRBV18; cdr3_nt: TGTGCCAGCTCACCGCCGGGGGCCTTCTACAATGAGCAGTTCTTC; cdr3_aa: CASSPPGAFYNEQFF
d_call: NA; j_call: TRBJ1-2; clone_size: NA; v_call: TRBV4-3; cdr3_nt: TGCGCCAGCAGCCAAGATCCGGGGGGAAACTATGGCTACACCTTC; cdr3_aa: CASSQDPGGNYGYTF
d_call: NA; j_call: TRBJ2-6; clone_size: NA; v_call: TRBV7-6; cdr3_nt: TGTGCCAGCAGCCGGGGACCCAGCTCTGGGGCCAACGTCCTGACTTTC; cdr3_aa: CASSRGPSSGANVLTF
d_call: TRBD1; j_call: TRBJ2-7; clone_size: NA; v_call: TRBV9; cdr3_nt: TGTGCCAGCAGCGTCCGGGACAGCCCACACGAGCAGTACTTC; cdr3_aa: CASSVRDSPHEQYF
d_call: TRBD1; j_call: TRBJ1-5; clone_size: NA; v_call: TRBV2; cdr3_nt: TGTGCCAGCAGGGGGGACAGTGGGGATCAGCCCCAGCATTTT; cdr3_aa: CASRGDSGDQPQHF
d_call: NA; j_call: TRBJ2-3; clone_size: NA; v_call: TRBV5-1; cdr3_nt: TGCGCCAGCAGCTTGGGGACGGACTCATTCACAGATACGCAGTATTTT; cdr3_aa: CASSLGTDSFTDTQYF